Listed below are T cell receptor beta chains from one sample, sequenced in a study of shared clonotypes between healthy human individuals. The method was immunoSEQ multiplex PCR; TCRdb's version includes in-frame clones alone and lacks a portion of them. Of some 1.4 million clones listed, roughly 96% are singletons. Input material: naive CD4+ T cells sorted from blood. The origin of the receptors is a man aged 25 to 45 in good health. Each CDR3 is given with its conserved first and last residue. Each record gives: D gene, clone size, V gene, J gene, CDR3 DNA, CDR3 protein. D genes are given only for firm matches. Not all rows give a size; the values are once, few, many and, for expanded clones, a class.

D: TRBD1; size: .; V: TRBV28; J: TRBJ2-7; DNA: TGTGCCAGCAGACCGGCCGCCGCGACAGGGGTAGAAGAGCAGTACTTC; CDR3: CASRPAAATGVEEQYF
D: .; size: .; V: TRBV5-5; J: TRBJ2-1; DNA: TGTGCCAGCAGCTTCATGGGGGAGGTGAATGAGCAGTTCTTC; CDR3: CASSFMGEVNEQFF
D: .; size: .; V: TRBV19; J: TRBJ1-5; DNA: TGTGCCAGTACAATAGGGGGGTTCCGGCAGCCCCAGCATTTT; CDR3: CASTIGGFRQPQHF
D: TRBD2; size: .; V: TRBV7-2; J: TRBJ2-7; DNA: TGTGCCAGCAGCTTCGGTCTAGCGGAGGGGCAACAGTACTTC; CDR3: CASSFGLAEGQQYF
D: TRBD1; size: .; V: TRBV7-2; J: TRBJ2-5; DNA: TGTGCCAGCAACTTGCGGGGACAGGGGACACTAGAGACCCAGTACTTC; CDR3: CASNLRGQGTLETQYF
D: .; size: few; V: TRBV6-5; J: TRBJ1-3; DNA: TGTGCCAGCAGTTATTGGAGGGGGAAAGGAAACACCATATATTTT; CDR3: CASSYWRGKGNTIYF
D: .; size: once; V: TRBV5-1; J: TRBJ2-3; DNA: TGCGCCAGCAGCCCAAGGGGTGGACGAAGCACAGATACGCAGTATTTT; CDR3: CASSPRGGRSTDTQYF
D: .; size: .; V: TRBV28; J: TRBJ2-7; DNA: TGTGCCAGCAGTTTGACAGAAACGTCCTACGAGCAGTACTTC; CDR3: CASSLTETSYEQYF
D: .; size: .; V: TRBV7-6; J: TRBJ2-3; DNA: TGTGCCAGCAGCTTAGGACGGAGCGATACGCAGTATTTT; CDR3: CASSLGRSDTQYF
D: .; size: .; V: TRBV11-2; J: TRBJ2-1; DNA: TGTGCCAGCAGCTTGAAGGGGAGCTCCTACAATGAGCAGTTCTTC; CDR3: CASSLKGSSYNEQFF
D: .; size: .; V: TRBV7-9; J: TRBJ1-2; DNA: TGTGCCAGCAGCTTCACAGGGTCGGCTAGCTATGGCTACACCTTC; CDR3: CASSFTGSASYGYTF
D: TRBD1; size: .; V: TRBV11-2; J: TRBJ1-4; DNA: TGTGCCAGCAGCCCGAGGACAGGAACTAATGAAAAACTGTTTTTT; CDR3: CASSPRTGTNEKLFF
D: .; size: .; V: TRBV27; J: TRBJ2-5; DNA: TGTGCCAGCAGTTTCCAAGAGACCCAGTACTTC; CDR3: CASSFQETQYF
D: TRBD2; size: once; V: TRBV5-1; J: TRBJ2-1; DNA: TGCGCCAGCAGCCCCGGGACTACTTCCTACAATGAGCAGTTCTTC; CDR3: CASSPGTTSYNEQFF
D: .; size: .; V: TRBV5-5; J: TRBJ1-2; DNA: TGTGCCAGCAGCCATACGATGGGGGTAAGGGCCGGTGGCTACACCTTC; CDR3: CASSHTMGVRAGGYTF
D: .; size: .; V: TRBV20-1; J: TRBJ2-3; DNA: TGCAGTGGAGGTGGAGCGGATACGCAGTATTTT; CDR3: CSGGGADTQYF
D: .; size: .; V: TRBV28; J: TRBJ2-5; DNA: TGTGCCAGCAGTTTGGTTGGAGCAGAGACCCAGTACTTC; CDR3: CASSLVGAETQYF
D: .; size: .; V: TRBV19; J: TRBJ2-7; DNA: TGTGCCAGTAGTATATCTACGGCTAGCCTTCCCTACGAGCAGTACTTC; CDR3: CASSISTASLPYEQYF
D: TRBD2; size: once; V: TRBV5-1; J: TRBJ2-1; DNA: TGCGCCAGCAGGGGAGGGACCTACTACAATGAGCAGTTCTTC; CDR3: CASRGGTYYNEQFF
D: .; size: once; V: TRBV18; J: TRBJ2-3; DNA: TGTGCCAGCTCACCACCGGGCGGAGGGAGCACAGATACGCAGTATTTT; CDR3: CASSPPGGGSTDTQYF
D: .; size: .; V: TRBV7-3; J: TRBJ1-1; DNA: TGTGCCAGCAGCCTAGGAGGGGTCTACACTGAAGCTTTCTTT; CDR3: CASSLGGVYTEAFF
D: .; size: once; V: TRBV28; J: TRBJ1-5; DNA: TGTGCCAGCCTGGTTGGCAATCAGCCCCAGCATTTT; CDR3: CASLVGNQPQHF
D: .; size: .; V: TRBV6-5; J: TRBJ2-1; DNA: TGTGCCAGCACTAACGCCGGGGGCCATGAGCAGTTCTTC; CDR3: CASTNAGGHEQFF
D: .; size: .; V: TRBV6-5; J: TRBJ2-1; DNA: TGTGCCAGCAGCAATACTGGGGAGCAGTTCTTC; CDR3: CASSNTGEQFF
D: TRBD1; size: .; V: TRBV11-2; J: TRBJ2-6; DNA: TGTGCCAGCAGCCCGAAGAACAGGGGACCCTCTGGGGCCAACGTCCTGACTTTC; CDR3: CASSPKNRGPSGANVLTF
D: TRBD1; size: .; V: TRBV28; J: TRBJ1-2; DNA: TGTGCCAGTGTTCGACAGGGTAGAGGCTACACCTTC; CDR3: CASVRQGRGYTF
D: .; size: few; V: TRBV19; J: TRBJ1-5; DNA: TGTGCCAGTAGTATTTCCCCTATCGGCCAGCCCCAGCATTTT; CDR3: CASSISPIGQPQHF
D: .; size: .; V: TRBV18; J: TRBJ2-3; DNA: TGTGCCAGCTCACCTCGGCAACCAGCGAAGCACGCAGATACGCAGTATTTT; CDR3: CASSPRQPAKHADTQYF
D: .; size: .; V: TRBV5-6; J: TRBJ2-3; DNA: TGTGCCAGCAGCTTACTCTCCCTTGAGACGCAGTATTTT; CDR3: CASSLLSLETQYF
D: TRBD1; size: .; V: TRBV28; J: TRBJ2-7; DNA: TGTGCCAGCAGTTTTTCGCGGCAGGGGGCCTACGAGCAGTACTTC; CDR3: CASSFSRQGAYEQYF
D: .; size: .; V: TRBV7-6; J: TRBJ2-3; DNA: TGTGCCAGCAGTCTCGGGACCCTCCAAGGCACAGATACGCAGTATTTT; CDR3: CASSLGTLQGTDTQYF
D: .; size: .; V: TRBV5-1; J: TRBJ1-3; DNA: TGCGCCAGCACGGAGGGGTCCCAGGCACCTGGAAACACCATATATTTT; CDR3: CASTEGSQAPGNTIYF
D: .; size: .; V: TRBV19; J: TRBJ2-7; DNA: TGTGCCAGTAGTATTGGGTCGGCTGAGCAGTACTTC; CDR3: CASSIGSAEQYF